This TCR beta chain is from a study of Graves' ophthalmopathy and Graves' hyperthyroidism. Amplification of the TCR beta CDR3 regions used RNA transcripts (as template). HTBI primers primed a first-round RT-PCR, and a second-round multiplex PCR followed. TCRdb re-analysed the multiplex PCR reads in MiXCR, keeping a single row per CDR3 protein. The repertoire holds some 200,000 distinct CDR3 sequences, approximately 28% seen once, with 9.1% in the top ten. This CDR3 has 16 amino acids. The germline V gene encodes CDR1 LNHNV and CDR2 YYDKDF (reference sequence). V lost 3 bases, J lost 2 bases, and 5 bases stayed unmatched.

Source material: peripheral blood. The J gene is TRBJ2-7, the V gene TRBV15; the match to TRBD1 covers 12 bases. This TCR was recovered from a man in his fifties or sixties with Graves' ophthalmopathy. The CDR3 nucleotides are TGTGCCACCAGCAGTCGCCGGGACAGGGGGCCCTACGAGCAGTACTTC. Its protein product is CATSSRRDRGPYEQYF.